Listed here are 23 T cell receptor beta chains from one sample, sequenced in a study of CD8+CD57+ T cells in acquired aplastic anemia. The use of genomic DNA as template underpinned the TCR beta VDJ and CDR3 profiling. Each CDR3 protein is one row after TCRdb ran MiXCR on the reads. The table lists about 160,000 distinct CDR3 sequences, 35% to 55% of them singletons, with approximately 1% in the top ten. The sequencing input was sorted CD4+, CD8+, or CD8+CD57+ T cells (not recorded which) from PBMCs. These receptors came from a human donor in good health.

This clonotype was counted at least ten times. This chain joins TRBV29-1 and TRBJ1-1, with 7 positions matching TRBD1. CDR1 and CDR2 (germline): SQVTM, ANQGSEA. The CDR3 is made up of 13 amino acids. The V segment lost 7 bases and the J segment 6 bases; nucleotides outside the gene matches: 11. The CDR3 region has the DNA TGCAGCGAACAACTTTGGACAGGCCCTGAAGCTTTCTTT. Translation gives CSEQLWTGPEAFF.

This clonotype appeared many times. This chain's CDR3 is CASSDPQGADTQYF. As DNA, the CDR3 is TGTGCCAGCAGTGACCCACAGGGGGCAGATACGCAGTATTTT. The V call is TRBV25-1, the J call TRBJ2-3, with 8 bases aligning to TRBD1. J was trimmed by 4 bases and V by 3 bases; bases with no gene match: 3. Germline V gene sequence: CDR1 MGHDK, CDR2 SYGVNS. The CDR3 is 14 residues long.

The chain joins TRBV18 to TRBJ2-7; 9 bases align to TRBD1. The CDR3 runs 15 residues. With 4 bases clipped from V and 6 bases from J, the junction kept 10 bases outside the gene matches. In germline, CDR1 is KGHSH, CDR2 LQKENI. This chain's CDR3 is CASSRGTGSSGEQYF. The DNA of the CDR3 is TGTGCCAGCTCACGCGGGACAGGGTCGTCGGGCGAGCAGTACTTC. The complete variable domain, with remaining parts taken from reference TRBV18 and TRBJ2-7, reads NAGVMQNPRHLVRRRGQEARLRCSPMKGHSHVYWYRQLPEEGLKFMVYLQKENIIDESGMPKERFSAEFPKEGPSILRIQQVVRGDSAAYFCASSRGTGSSGEQYFGPGTRLTVT.

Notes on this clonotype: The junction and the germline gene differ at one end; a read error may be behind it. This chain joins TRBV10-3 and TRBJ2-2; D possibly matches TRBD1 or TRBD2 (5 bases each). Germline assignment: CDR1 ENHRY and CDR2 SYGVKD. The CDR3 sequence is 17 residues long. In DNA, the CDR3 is TGTGCCATCAATAGGGCCTCGAGGGGCAGGACCACCGGGGAGCTGCTTTTT. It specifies CAINRASRGRTTGELLF.

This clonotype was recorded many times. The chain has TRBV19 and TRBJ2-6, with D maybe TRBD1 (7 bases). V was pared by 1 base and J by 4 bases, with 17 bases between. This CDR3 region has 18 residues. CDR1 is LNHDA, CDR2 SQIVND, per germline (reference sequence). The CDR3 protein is CASSIASRGVAGANVLTF. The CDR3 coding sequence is TGTGCCAGTAGTATAGCTAGCAGGGGGGTTGCAGGGGCCAACGTCCTGACTTTC.

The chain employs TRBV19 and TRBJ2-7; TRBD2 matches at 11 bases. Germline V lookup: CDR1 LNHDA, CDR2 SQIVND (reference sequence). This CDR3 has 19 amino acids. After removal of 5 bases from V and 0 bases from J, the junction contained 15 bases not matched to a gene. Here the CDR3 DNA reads TGTGCCAGTAGTCCTGGGACTAGCGGTTATCCCCTAAGCTCCTACGAGCAGTACTTC. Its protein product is CASSPGTSGYPLSSYEQYF.

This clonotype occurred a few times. The CDR3 DNA sequence: TGTGCCAGCACCTGGGACACCTTGTACCAAGAGACCCAGTACTTC. Translating gives CASTWDTLYQETQYF. The chain couples TRBV7-3 to TRBJ2-5, with D possibly being TRBD1 (6 bases). Per germline, CDR1 SGHTA and CDR2 FQGTGA. The CDR3 spans 15 residues. The ends were cut back, 7 bases at V and 0 bases at J, with 15 bases in the middle.

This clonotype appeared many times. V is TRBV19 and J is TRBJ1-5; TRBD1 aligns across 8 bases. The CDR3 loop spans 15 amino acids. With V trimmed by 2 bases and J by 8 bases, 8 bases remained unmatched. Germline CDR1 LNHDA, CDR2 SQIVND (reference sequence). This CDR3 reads CASSIRAGGAEPQHF. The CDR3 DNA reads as TGTGCCAGTAGTATACGGGCAGGGGGCGCGGAGCCCCAGCATTTT.

The DNA for the CDR3 is TGCGCCAGCAGCTTGGGAGATGGGAGCCCCGGGTATGAGCAGTTCTTC. It specifies CASSLGDGSPGYEQFF. J is TRBJ2-1 and V is TRBV5-1; D perhaps matches TRBD2 (5 bases). Trimming left V 0 bases short and J 8 bases short, with 18 bases between. From germline, CDR1 is SGHRS and CDR2 YFSETQ. The CDR3 runs 16 residues.

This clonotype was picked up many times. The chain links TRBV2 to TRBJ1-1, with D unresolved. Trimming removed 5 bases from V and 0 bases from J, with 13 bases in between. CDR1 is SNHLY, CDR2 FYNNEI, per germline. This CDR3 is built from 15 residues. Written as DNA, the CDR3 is TGTGCCAGCAGTTCCACCTTAACAGTGAACACTGAAGCTTTCTTT. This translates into CASSSTLTVNTEAFF.

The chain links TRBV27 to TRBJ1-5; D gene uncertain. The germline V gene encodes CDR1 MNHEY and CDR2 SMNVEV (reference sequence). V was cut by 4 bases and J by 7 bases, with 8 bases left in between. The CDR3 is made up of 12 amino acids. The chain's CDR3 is CASSSPGQPQHF. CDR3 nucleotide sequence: TGTGCCAGCAGTTCACCCGGGCAGCCCCAGCATTTT.

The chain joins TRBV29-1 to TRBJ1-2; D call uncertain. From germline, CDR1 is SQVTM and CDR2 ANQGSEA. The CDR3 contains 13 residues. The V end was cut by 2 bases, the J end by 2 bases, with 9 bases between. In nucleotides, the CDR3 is TGCAGCGTTGAACAGGTTATCAACTATGGCTACACCTTC. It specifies CSVEQVINYGYTF.

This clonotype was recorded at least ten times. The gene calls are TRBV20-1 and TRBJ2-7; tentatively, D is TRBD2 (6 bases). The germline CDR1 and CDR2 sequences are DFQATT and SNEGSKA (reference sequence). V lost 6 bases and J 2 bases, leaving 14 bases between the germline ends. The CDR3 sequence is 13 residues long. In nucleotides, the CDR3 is TGCAGTGCCGGAGCGGGCAGCACCTACGAGCAGTACTTC. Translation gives CSAGAGSTYEQYF.

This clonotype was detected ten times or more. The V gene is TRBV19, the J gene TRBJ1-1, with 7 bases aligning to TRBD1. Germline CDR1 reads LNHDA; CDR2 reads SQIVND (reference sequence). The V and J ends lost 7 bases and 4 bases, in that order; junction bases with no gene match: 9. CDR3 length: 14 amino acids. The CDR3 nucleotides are TGTGCCAGTACTCTCGACAGGGTAGGCACTGAAGCTTTCTTT. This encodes CASTLDRVGTEAFF.

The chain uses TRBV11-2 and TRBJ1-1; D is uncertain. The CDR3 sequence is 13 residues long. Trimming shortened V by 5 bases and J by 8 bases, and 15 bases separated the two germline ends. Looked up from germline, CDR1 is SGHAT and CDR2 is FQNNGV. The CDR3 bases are TGTGCCAGCAGCCTTACTCTCCGGCAGGAAGCTTTCTTT. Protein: CASSLTLRQEAFF.

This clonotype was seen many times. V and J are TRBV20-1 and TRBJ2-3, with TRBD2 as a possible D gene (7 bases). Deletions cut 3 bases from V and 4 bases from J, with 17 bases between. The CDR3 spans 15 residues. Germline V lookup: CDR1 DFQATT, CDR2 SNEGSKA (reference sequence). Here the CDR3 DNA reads TGCAGTGCTAGTCACAGGGAGGGGGAGTCAGATACGCAGTATTTT. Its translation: CSASHREGESDTQYF.

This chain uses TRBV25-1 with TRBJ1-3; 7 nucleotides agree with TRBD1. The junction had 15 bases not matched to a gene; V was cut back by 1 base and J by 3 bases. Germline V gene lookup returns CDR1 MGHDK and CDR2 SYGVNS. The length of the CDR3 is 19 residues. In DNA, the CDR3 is TGTGCCAGCAGTGAATGGGTAGAATGGGACAGCCGTTTTGGAAACACCATATATTTT. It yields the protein CASSEWVEWDSRFGNTIYF.

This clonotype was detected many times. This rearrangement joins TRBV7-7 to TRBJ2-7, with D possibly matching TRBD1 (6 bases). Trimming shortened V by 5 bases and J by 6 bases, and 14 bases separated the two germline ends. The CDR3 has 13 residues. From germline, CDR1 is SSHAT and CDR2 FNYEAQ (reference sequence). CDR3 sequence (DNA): TGTGCCAGCAGCCTAACAGGGAACGGCGAGCAGTACTTC. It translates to CASSLTGNGEQYF.

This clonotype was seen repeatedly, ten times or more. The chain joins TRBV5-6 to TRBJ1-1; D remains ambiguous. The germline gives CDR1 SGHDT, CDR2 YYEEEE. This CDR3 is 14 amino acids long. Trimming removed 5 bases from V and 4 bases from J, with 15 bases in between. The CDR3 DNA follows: TGTGCCAGCAGTCCCATCCTTACGAGCACTGAAGCTTTCTTT. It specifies CASSPILTSTEAFF.

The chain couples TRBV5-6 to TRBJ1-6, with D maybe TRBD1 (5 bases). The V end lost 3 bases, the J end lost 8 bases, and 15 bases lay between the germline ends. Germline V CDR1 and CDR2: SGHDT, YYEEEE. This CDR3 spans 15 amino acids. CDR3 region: CASSSMGGGDSPLHF. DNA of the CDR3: TGTGCCAGCAGCTCAATGGGGGGTGGTGATTCACCCCTCCACTTT.

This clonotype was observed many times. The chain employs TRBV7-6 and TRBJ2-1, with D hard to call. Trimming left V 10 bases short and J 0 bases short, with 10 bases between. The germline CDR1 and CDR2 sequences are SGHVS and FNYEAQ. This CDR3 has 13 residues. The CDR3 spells CATGVSSYNEQFF. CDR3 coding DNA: TGTGCCACTGGGGTCAGCTCCTACAATGAGCAGTTCTTC.

The CDR3 spells CASSDDIGLASPLHF. CDR3 nucleotide sequence: TGTGCCAGCAGTGACGATATAGGGCTCGCGTCACCCCTCCACTTT. The genes are TRBV6-4 and TRBJ1-6; D unresolved. The CDR3 extends over 15 amino acids. The germline CDR1 and CDR2 sequences are MRHNA and SNTAGT. The V gene lost 2 bases and the J gene lost 10 bases, with 15 bases spanning the gap.

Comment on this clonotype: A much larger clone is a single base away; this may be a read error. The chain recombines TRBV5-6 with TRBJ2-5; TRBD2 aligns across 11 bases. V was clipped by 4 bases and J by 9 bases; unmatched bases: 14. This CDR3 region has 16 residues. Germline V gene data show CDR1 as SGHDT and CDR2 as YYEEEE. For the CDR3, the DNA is TGTGCCAGCAGCCCCGGGACTAGCGGTTCAAGAGCGGCCCAGTACTTC. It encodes CASSPGTSGSRAAQYF.